This T cell receptor (beta chain) was captured by sequencing in a study of blood T cell repertoires in COVID-19. At the level of the study: PBMCs, B-cell-depleted T cells, or T cells were the source of the cDNA or gDNA that made up the material.

Original methodology: From reference gene primer amplification, estimates of nucleated cell counts were derived. The assay was immunoSEQ multiplex PCR, and TCRdb's table has in-frame clones only and misses some. The V and J calls and clone size come from that table; D and trimming were worked out from the DNA. The data hold fewer than 350,000 clones, with 85% observed a single time. Participants, roughly 18 to 90 years old, spanned more than 20 US areas. Recovered participants had two consecutive negative NP/OP PCR tests, healthcare professional clearance, or symptom resolution. The CDR3 length is 12 residues. V was clipped by 8 bases and J by 4 bases, with 11 bases between them. Germline V gives CDR1 MNHEY, CDR2 SMNVEV (reference sequence).

This chain joins TRBV27 and TRBJ1-1, with D uncertain. The sample consisted of PBMCs or T cells enriched from blood (not recorded which). The clonotype comes from a woman in her forties or fifties who had recovered from COVID-19. For the CDR3, the DNA is TGTGCCAGCTCTTCGGGTCTCACTGAAGCTTTCTTT. Its translation is CASSSGLTEAFF.